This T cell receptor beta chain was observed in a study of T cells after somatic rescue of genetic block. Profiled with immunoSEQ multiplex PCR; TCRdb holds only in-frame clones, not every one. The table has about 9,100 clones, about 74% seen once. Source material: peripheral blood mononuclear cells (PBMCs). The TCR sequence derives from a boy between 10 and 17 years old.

The CDR3, as DNA: TGTGCCAGCAGCGGTCTAGCGGGGGGCCCCTACGAGCAGTACTTC. It codes for CASSGLAGGPYEQYF. The V and J genes are TRBV2 and TRBJ2-7; 11 bases are shared with TRBD2. The CDR3 totals 15 residues. Per the germline V gene, CDR1 is SNHLY and CDR2 is FYNNEI. The junction had 6 bases not matched to a gene; V was cut back by 6 bases and J by 2 bases.